This is a list of T cell receptor beta chains from one sample in a study of CD8 T cells in ankylosing spondylitis. From the 5' RACE reads, TCRdb called clonotypes with MiXCR, one entry per CDR3 protein. The sample has roughly 230,000 distinct CDR3 sequences, roughly 8% seen once. The specimen sequenced was blood, either unsorted or a sorted T cell fraction (not recorded which). These receptor sequences come from a female donor with ankylosing spondylitis or in good health (not recorded which). Each CDR3 is given with its conserved first and last residue. Each record gives: clone size, D gene, J gene, V gene, CDR3 DNA, CDR3 protein. The D gene is left open where the match is weak. The listing skips clone size in some rows; elsewhere it reads once, few, many or a size class.

size: many
D: TRBD2
J: TRBJ2-1
V: TRBV20-1
DNA: TGCAGTGCTAGAGATCTCCGGCTAGCGGCGTACAATGAGCAGTTCTTC
CDR3: CSARDLRLAAYNEQFF

size: many
D: .
J: TRBJ2-3
V: TRBV5-1
DNA: TGCGCCAGCAGCTTGGATGGGACGGCAACAGATACGCAGTATTTT
CDR3: CASSLDGTATDTQYF

size: many
D: .
J: TRBJ1-1
V: TRBV20-1
DNA: TGCAGTGCTAGGCCCCTGACGGGTACTGAAGCTTTCTTT
CDR3: CSARPLTGTEAFF

size: many
D: TRBD1
J: TRBJ1-1
V: TRBV5-1
DNA: TGCGCCAGCAGCTTACAGGGGGGGATGAACACTGAAGCTTTCTTT
CDR3: CASSLQGGMNTEAFF

size: many
D: .
J: TRBJ2-7
V: TRBV9
DNA: TGTGCCAGCAGCGCTGGACACCTCTCCTACGAGCAGTACTTC
CDR3: CASSAGHLSYEQYF

size: many
D: .
J: TRBJ2-7
V: TRBV7-8
DNA: TGTGCCAGCAGCCCACCCTCCAGGGTGTTAGGCTACGAGCAGTACTTC
CDR3: CASSPPSRVLGYEQYF

size: many
D: TRBD2
J: TRBJ2-5
V: TRBV20-1
DNA: TGCAGTGCTAGTGGGAGGGGTCGGTGGGAGACCCAGTACTTC
CDR3: CSASGRGRWETQYF

size: many
D: TRBD1
J: TRBJ2-4
V: TRBV4-3
DNA: TGCGCCAGCAGCCAAGGGGTCTCCGGGACAGCAAAAAACATTCAGTACTTC
CDR3: CASSQGVSGTAKNIQYF

size: many
D: .
J: TRBJ2-5
V: TRBV4-3
DNA: TGCGCCAGCGCCCTCCAAGCGGACCTAGGGGAGACCCAGTACTTC
CDR3: CASALQADLGETQYF

size: many
D: .
J: TRBJ1-4
V: TRBV9
DNA: TGTGCCAGCAGCGTTGGCTCAGAGGCTTTAAAACTGTTTTTT
CDR3: CASSVGSEALKLFF

size: many
D: TRBD2
J: TRBJ2-7
V: TRBV20-1
DNA: TGCAGTGCTAGTTGGGCTAGCGGGGGATCCTCCTACGAGCAGTACTTC
CDR3: CSASWASGGSSYEQYF

size: many
D: .
J: TRBJ1-5
V: TRBV20-1
DNA: TGCAGTGCTAGTACCTTTCGGACCGGCAATCAGCCCCAGCATTTT
CDR3: CSASTFRTGNQPQHF

size: .
D: .
J: TRBJ1-1
V: TRBV29-1
DNA: TGCAGCGTTGGTGGGGGTGGCGGGGCTGAAGCTTTCTTT
CDR3: CSVGGGGGAEAFF

size: many
D: TRBD1
J: TRBJ2-1
V: TRBV24-1
DNA: TGTGCCACCGGGACAGATGCCAACAATGAGCAGTTCTTC
CDR3: CATGTDANNEQFF

size: .
D: .
J: TRBJ2-1
V: TRBV13
DNA: TGTGCCAGCAGCCCACCCCTTCTGCAGTCCGACAATGAGCAGTTCTTC
CDR3: CASSPPLLQSDNEQFF

size: many
D: .
J: TRBJ2-1
V: TRBV20-1
DNA: TGCAGTGCTAGCGGGAGTAAGAATGAGCAGTTCTTC
CDR3: CSASGSKNEQFF

size: .
D: .
J: TRBJ2-1
V: TRBV27
DNA: TGTGCCAGCAGTCCCATAGTGGGAGTCTACAATGAGCAGTTCTTC
CDR3: CASSPIVGVYNEQFF

size: many
D: .
J: TRBJ1-1
V: TRBV5-1
DNA: TGCGCCAGCAGCCCCTCCGGGAACGAAGCTTTCTTT
CDR3: CASSPSGNEAFF

size: .
D: TRBD1
J: TRBJ2-2
V: TRBV7-3
DNA: TGTGCCAGCAGCTCATCGGGACAGGGGGCTTACACCGGGGAGCTGTTTTTT
CDR3: CASSSSGQGAYTGELFF

size: many
D: .
J: TRBJ2-7
V: TRBV20-1
DNA: TGCAGTGCCTCGGACTTGTACGAGCAGTACTTC
CDR3: CSASDLYEQYF

size: many
D: .
J: TRBJ1-2
V: TRBV29-1
DNA: TGCAGCGTTGACTCCGACAGGATCTATGGCTACACCTTC
CDR3: CSVDSDRIYGYTF

size: few
D: .
J: TRBJ2-3
V: TRBV7-9
DNA: TGTGCCAGCAGCTTATACAGCCCGTCCAGCACAGATACGCAGTATTTT
CDR3: CASSLYSPSSTDTQYF

size: few
D: TRBD2
J: TRBJ2-1
V: TRBV4-3
DNA: TGCGCCAGCAGCCACGGAACCGGGACTAGCGACAATGAGCAGTTCTTC
CDR3: CASSHGTGTSDNEQFF

size: many
D: .
J: TRBJ1-5
V: TRBV2
DNA: TGTGCCAGCAGTCTGCGGGTTCAAAGTCAGCCCCAGCATTTT
CDR3: CASSLRVQSQPQHF

size: many
D: TRBD1
J: TRBJ2-2
V: TRBV6-2/TRBV6-3
DNA: TGTGCCAGCAGTTTCGGGCCTCCGAGACAGGGAAAAACCGGGGAGCTGTTTTTT
CDR3: CASSFGPPRQGKTGELFF

size: many
D: TRBD2
J: TRBJ2-1
V: TRBV4-3
DNA: TGCGCCAGCAGCCGATTAGCGGGCCCTGGTTTAAATGAGCAGTTCTTC
CDR3: CASSRLAGPGLNEQFF